Below, 8 T cell receptor beta chains from the same sample are listed, as sequenced in a study of blood T cell repertoires in COVID-19. Using immunoSEQ multiplex PCR, the repertoire was profiled, and TCRdb retains in-frame clones only, with some absent. The data show about 51,000 clones, about 91% seen once. Sequencing was performed on peripheral blood. The receptors originated from a man aged 45 to 65 with acute or convalescent COVID-19.

In its sample, this clone is medium-sized. V usage is TRBV14 and J usage is TRBJ1-1; a weak D match, TRBD1 (6 bases). V was clipped by 3 bases and J by 5 bases, with 13 bases between them. The CDR3 is 14 residues long. Germline lookup yields CDR1 SGHDN and CDR2 FVKESK. This chain's CDR3 is CASSQTGTWTEAFF. The CDR3 nucleotides are TGTGCCAGCAGCCAGACCGGGACATGGACTGAAGCTTTCTTT.

V and J are TRBV21-1 and TRBJ1-3. TRBV21-1 is assigned pseudogene status. CDR3 size: 11 residues. CDR3 loop: CVSRWPDTIYF. The CDR3 DNA is TGTGTTTCGAGGTGGCCAGACACCATATATTTT.

The chain has TRBV18 and TRBJ2-7; 7 nucleotides line up with TRBD2. The CDR3 loop spans 15 amino acids. The germline CDR1 and CDR2 sequences are KGHSH and LQKENI. The J segment lost 3 bases and the V segment lost 4 bases, leaving 9 bases of the junction unmatched. The CDR3 DNA sequence: TGTGCCAGCTCACTCCCCGGGACGGGGGGCTACGAGCAGTACTTC. This sequence encodes CASSLPGTGGYEQYF.

The CDR3 spells CASSFSIITGTGTNSYTF. The DNA for the CDR3 is TGTGCCAGCAGTTTCTCCATAATCACAGGAACTGGTACCAATAGCTACACCTTC. The chain has TRBV28 and TRBJ1-2; a weak D match, TRBD1 (5 bases). The V end lost 3 bases, the J end lost 9 bases, and 29 bases lay between the germline ends. Germline V CDR1 and CDR2: MDHEN, SYDVKM. CDR3 length: 18 amino acids.

V gene TRBV9 combines with J gene TRBJ2-1; tentative D call: TRBD1 (6 bases). Germline assignment: CDR1 SGDLS and CDR2 YYNGEE. V lost 5 bases and J lost 7, with 16 bases in between. The CDR3 totals 14 residues. The CDR3 nucleotides read TGTGCCAGCAGTCGGGACAATGACTTGAATGAGCAGTTCTTC. Its translation: CASSRDNDLNEQFF.

Written as DNA, the CDR3 is TGCAGTGCTAGTCACCGGGACAGGGGCGTTGGGACTGAAGCTTTCTTT. It is translated as CSASHRDRGVGTEAFF. V is TRBV20-1 and J is TRBJ1-1, with TRBD1 matching over 10 bases. V lost 3 bases and J lost 5; bases outside the gene matches: 12. The germline CDR1 and CDR2 sequences are DFQATT and SNEGSKA (reference sequence). The CDR3 is 16 amino acids.

The rearrangement links TRBV10-3 to TRBJ2-1, with TRBD1 matching over 7 bases. The germline V gene encodes CDR1 ENHRY and CDR2 SYGVKD. V lost 6 bases and J lost 0; bases outside the gene matches: 5. The CDR3 is made up of 15 amino acids. This CDR3 is CAISPSGGSYNEQFF. In DNA form, the CDR3 reads TGTGCCATCAGCCCTTCAGGGGGCTCCTACAATGAGCAGTTCTTC.

A single count supports this clone. The chain links TRBV19 to TRBJ2-7, with 7 bases fitting TRBD1. The J segment lost 5 bases and the V segment lost 4 bases, leaving 14 bases of the junction unmatched. The germline CDR1 and CDR2 sequences are LNHDA and SQIVND (reference sequence). The CDR3 extends over 16 amino acids. CDR3 sequence (DNA): TGTGCCAGTAGTACTAGGGCAGGGGGTTCCAGGGACGAGCAGTACTTC. It yields the protein CASSTRAGGSRDEQYF.